What follows are 10 T cell receptor beta chains derived from one specimen sequenced in a study of T cells in tumors after PD-1 blockade. Libraries were prepared by immunoSEQ multiplex PCR; TCRdb keeps only in-frame clonotypes and omits some of them. This sample has about 59,000 clones, with roughly 75% found just once. Sequencing was performed on PBMCs, taken before anti-PD-1 treatment. These receptors were taken from a human donor with basal cell carcinoma.

The chain joins TRBV19 to TRBJ1-6, with TRBD1 as a possible D gene (5 bases). The CDR3 is 17 amino acids. From germline, CDR1 is LNHDA and CDR2 SQIVND (reference sequence). Trimming shortened V by 7 bases and J by 0 bases, and 16 bases separated the two germline ends. This chain's CDR3 is CASTPFPGGSYNSPLHF. CDR3 nucleotide sequence: TGTGCCAGTACCCCTTTTCCGGGGGGCTCCTATAATTCACCCCTCCACTTT. Together with reference TRBV19 and TRBJ1-6, the CDR3 gives the full variable domain: DGGITQSPKYLFRKEGQNVTLSCEQNLNHDAMYWYRQDPGQGLRLIYYSQIVNDFQKGDIAEGYSVSREKKESFPLTVTSAQKNPTAFYLCASTPFPGGSYNSPLHFGNGTRLTVT.

At least ten counts were recorded for this clone. The rearrangement uses TRBV7-6 and TRBJ2-6; 7 bases map to TRBD1. The germline gives CDR1 SGHVS, CDR2 FNYEAQ. The CDR3 loop spans 18 amino acids. Germline trimming cut 4 bases from V and 1 base from J; bases unmatched to any gene: 10. CDR3 DNA sequence: TGTGCCAGCAGCTCAGAAACAGGGGTTTGGTCTGGGGCCAACGTCCTGACTTTC. This encodes CASSSETGVWSGANVLTF.

V usage is TRBV6-5 and J usage is TRBJ2-2; D is uncertain. This CDR3 is built from 12 residues. V was cut by 6 bases and J by 7 bases, with 9 bases left in between. Germline V gives CDR1 MNHEY, CDR2 SVGAGI. The CDR3 sequence: CASSLEFGELFF. Here the CDR3 DNA reads TGTGCCAGCAGCCTAGAGTTCGGGGAGCTGTTTTTT.

In its sample, this clone was seen once. The CDR3 spells CASSLDGQLDSGANVLTF. CDR3 in DNA: TGCGCCAGCAGCTTGGACGGCCAGTTGGATTCTGGGGCCAACGTCCTGACTTTC. V usage is TRBV5-1 and J usage is TRBJ2-6; D uncertain. Trimming cost V 0 bases and J 1 base, with 14 bases left between them. The CDR3 has 18 amino acids. In germline, CDR1 is SGHRS, CDR2 YFSETQ. Combining the CDR3 with reference TRBV5-1 and TRBJ2-6 gives the whole variable domain KAGVTQTPRYLIKTRGQQVTLSCSPISGHRSVSWYQQTPGQGLQFLFEYFSETQRNKGNFPGRFSGRQFSNSRSEMNVSTLELGDSALYLCASSLDGQLDSGANVLTFGAGSRLTVL.

The chain has TRBV2 and TRBJ1-2; D might be TRBD1 (5 bases). V was cut by 7 bases and J by 4 bases, with 19 bases left in between. Germline CDR1 SNHLY, CDR2 FYNNEI. The CDR3 has 15 residues. CDR3 residues: CASTKDGTLGYGYTF. CDR3 nucleotides: TGTGCCAGCACTAAAGACGGGACGCTGGGCTATGGCTACACCTTC.

V is TRBV10-3 and J is TRBJ2-5, with D tentatively TRBD2 (5 bases). This CDR3 is 13 amino acids long. V lost 11 bases and J lost 3, with 16 bases in between. Germline CDR1 is ENHRY and CDR2 is SYGVKD. The CDR3 bases are TGTGCCGTAAGAGTCGTGGGAGAAGAGACCCAGTACTTC. Translated: CAVRVVGEETQYF.

The gene calls are TRBV30 and TRBJ1-6, with D perhaps TRBD1 (5 bases). The germline V and J ends were trimmed by 1 base and 4 bases, with 14 bases remaining between them. The germline V gene encodes CDR1 GTSNPN and CDR2 SVGIG (reference sequence). The CDR3 totals 16 residues. CDR3 in amino acids: CAWSGSVTGYNSPLHF. In nucleotides, the CDR3 is TGTGCCTGGAGTGGTTCTGTCACAGGATATAATTCACCCCTCCACTTT. The full variable domain, rest sourced from reference TRBV30 and TRBJ1-6, is SQTIHQWPATLVQPVGSPLSLECTVEGTSNPNLYWYRQAAGRGLQLLFYSVGIGQISSEVPQNLSASRPQDRQFILSSKKLLLSDSGFYLCAWSGSVTGYNSPLHFGNGTRLTVT.

This clone showed up just once. The rearrangement links TRBV7-9 to TRBJ1-4, with 7 nucleotides matching TRBD1. CDR3 size: 16 residues. The germline V gene encodes CDR1 SEHNR and CDR2 FQNEAQ (reference sequence). V lost 3 bases and J lost 0; bases outside the gene matches: 4. Here the CDR3 DNA reads TGTGCCAGCAGCTTGGGGACAGCCGCAACTAATGAAAAACTGTTTTTT. Encoded protein: CASSLGTAATNEKLFF.

V is TRBV19 and J is TRBJ1-2; perhaps TRBD1 as D (5 bases). CDR3 size: 13 residues. Trimming cost V 3 bases and J 8 bases, with 13 bases left between them. Germline CDR1 reads LNHDA; CDR2 reads SQIVND (reference sequence). CDR3 in DNA: TGTGCCAGTAGTATCGGGGCTACAAAGGGCTACACCTTC. Translating it yields CASSIGATKGYTF.

The gene calls are TRBV4-1 and TRBJ2-7; tentatively, D is TRBD1 or TRBD2 (6 bases each). With 5 bases removed from V and 5 bases from J, the gap between germline ends came to 25 bases. Per the germline V gene, CDR1 is MGHRA and CDR2 is YSYEKL. This CDR3 spans 17 amino acids. CDR3 nucleotide sequence: TGCGCCAGCAGCTATCCAGGTGGGGGGCGCGGGAAGGACGAGCAGTACTTC. Protein product: CASSYPGGGRGKDEQYF.